The 10 T cell receptor beta chains below all came from one sample that was sequenced in a study of shared clonotypes between healthy human individuals. Method: immunoSEQ multiplex PCR; TCRdb's copy keeps in-frame clones and lacks some. The sample carries more than 550,000 clones, 72% recorded once. The source material was memory CD4+ T cells sorted from blood. Stated subset: CD45RA-negative fraction. These receptor sequences come from a woman aged 30 to 39 in good health.

The rearrangement links TRBV15 to TRBJ2-7; D is possibly TRBD2 (5 bases). Trimming took off 1 base at V and 2 bases at J, with 6 bases between the two ends. Germline CDR1 reads LNHNV; CDR2 reads YYDKDF (reference sequence). The CDR3 totals 13 residues. CDR3 sequence: CATSRAGTYEQYF. Here the CDR3 DNA reads TGTGCCACCAGCAGAGCGGGAACCTACGAGCAGTACTTC.

The chain employs TRBV18 and TRBJ2-4; D may be TRBD1 (6 bases). Per the germline V gene, CDR1 is KGHSH and CDR2 is LQKENI. The CDR3 is 17 residues long. Trimming took 3 bases from V and 0 from J, leaving 15 bases between them. The CDR3 sequence: CASSPSAGAGAKNIQYF. CDR3 in DNA: TGTGCCAGCTCACCTTCTGCAGGGGCAGGAGCCAAAAACATTCAGTACTTC.

CDR3 amino acids: CASSLGAGGSSYEQYF. For the CDR3, the DNA is TGTGCCAGCAGCTTGGGAGCGGGAGGTTCCTCCTACGAGCAGTACTTC. The chain has TRBV5-4 and TRBJ2-7, with 9 bases aligning to TRBD2. The CDR3 contains 16 residues. The V gene end was trimmed by 0 bases and the J gene end by 0 bases; junction bases not matched to a gene: 4. CDR1 SGHNT and CDR2 YYREEE come from the germline V gene (reference sequence).

V is TRBV7-3 and J is TRBJ1-4; the match to TRBD1 covers 8 bases. V shed 4 bases, J shed 7 bases, and the junction held 5 bases outside the gene matches. This CDR3 has 14 amino acids. Germline loops: CDR1 SGHTA, CDR2 FQGTGA. The CDR3: CASSSDRGFEKLFF. In nucleotides, the CDR3 is TGTGCCAGCAGCTCCGACAGGGGATTTGAAAAACTGTTTTTT.

This chain connects TRBV15 to TRBJ2-3, with TRBD2 matching over 7 bases. This CDR3 has 17 residues. V gave up 3 bases and J gave up 2 bases; unmatched junction bases: 11. CDR1 is LNHNV, CDR2 YYDKDF, per germline (reference sequence). The CDR3 DNA is TGTGCCACCAGCAGTAGGGTCGGCGGGAGTTCCACAGATACGCAGTATTTT. Translation gives CATSSRVGGSSTDTQYF.

The genes are TRBV4-1 and TRBJ1-2; D not resolved. The CDR3 runs 15 residues. From germline, CDR1 is MGHRA and CDR2 YSYEKL. V was shortened by 1 base and J by 4 bases, with 13 bases between the two germline ends. The CDR3 loop reads CASSQVLGSFYGYTF. The CDR3, as DNA: TGCGCCAGCAGCCAAGTTCTAGGGAGCTTCTATGGCTACACCTTC.

Many counts were recorded for this clone. The same CDR3 arises from other DNA sequences in this sample as well. V usage is TRBV5-4 and J usage is TRBJ2-3; TRBD2 matches at 10 bases. The CDR3 totals 16 residues. Germline V gene sequence: CDR1 SGHNT, CDR2 YYREEE (reference sequence). J gave up 1 base and V 3 bases, and 5 bases lay outside the gene matches. CDR3 loop: CASSWAGTSGTDTQYF. The CDR3 nucleotides are TGTGCCAGCAGCTGGGCCGGGACTAGCGGCACAGATACGCAGTATTTT.

This clone was picked up many times. The chain couples TRBV6-6 to TRBJ1-1; the D gene is possibly TRBD1 (5 bases). CDR1 and CDR2 from the germline V gene are MNHNY and SVGAGI (reference sequence). The CDR3 runs to 14 residues. V gave up 6 bases and J gave up 6 bases, with 17 bases separating them. CDR3: CASSRDLGNAEAFF. In DNA form, the CDR3 reads TGTGCCAGCAGCCGGGACTTGGGCAACGCTGAAGCTTTCTTT.

Written as DNA, the CDR3 is TGTGCCAGCAGCCGGACTAGCGGGGCTCGGGGGGAGCAGTTCTTC. It encodes CASSRTSGARGEQFF. The rearrangement joins TRBV5-8 to TRBJ2-1; 12 nucleotides align to TRBD2. This CDR3 is built from 15 residues. From germline, CDR1 is SGHTS and CDR2 YDEGEE. The ends lost 4 bases at V and 10 bases at J; junction bases unmatched: 9.

This clone turned up a few times. The chain recombines TRBV6-1 with TRBJ1-2, with 8 bases identical to TRBD1. Germline V gives CDR1 MNHNS, CDR2 SASEGT. Germline trimming cut 6 bases from V and 3 bases from J; bases unmatched to any gene: 9. The CDR3 is made up of 15 amino acids. CDR3 amino acids: CASRLTGVGDYGYTF. The DNA of the CDR3 is TGTGCCAGCAGGCTGACAGGGGTTGGTGACTATGGCTACACCTTC.